This TCR beta chain is drawn from a study of patients and donors after allogeneic stem cell transplantation (dated by TCRdb to about 2020). Reading the germline V gene (reference sequence) gives CDR1 MNHEY and CDR2 SMNVEV. From the cysteine through the phenylalanine, the CDR3 covers 16 amino acids. Only the CDR3 region is kept as DNA, spanning 48 bases read in frame from base 1. Ends trimmed: V by 3 bases, J by 3 bases; bases unmatched to a gene: 7. The table lists this clonotype with a few counts. This receptor's antigen is unknown. No qualities accompany the bases; no much larger clone lies one base away. The library was produced with RT-PCR. TCRdb shows the sequencer as NextSeq 550. Using fastp trimming at Q25 and MiXCR clonotype assembly, TCRdb reanalyzed the public sequencing data and kept in-frame beta chains. Rows merge per CDR3 protein into single entries with the most common DNA and genes. Across this sample there are approximately 430,000 distinct CDR3 sequences, with approximately 16% seen only once. The top ten clonotypes cover less than 8% of the sample.

The source is a human donor who was either an allogeneic HSCT recipient or a stem cell or donor lymphocyte infusion donor (not recorded which). It is not recorded whose cells these are; they may come from a transplant donor. The specimen was blood, either unsorted or a sorted T cell fraction (not recorded which). The rearranged segments are TRBV27 and TRBJ1-3; TRBD1 matches 8 bases in the middle. The DNA sequence follows: TGTGCCAGCAGTTTGACGTGGACAGGGCTTGGAAACACCATATATTTT. It specifies CASSLTWTGLGNTIYF.